Listed here are 20 T cell receptor beta chains from one sample, sequenced in a study of shared T cell receptors in the human thymus. Generated by immunoSEQ multiplex PCR, the TCRdb table keeps only in-frame clones and is missing some. The sample contains hundreds of thousands of clones, roughly 85% of which appear only once. This sample also belongs to another study, concerning human thymus T cells.

The sample consisted of thymocytes. The receptors derive from a girl less than two years old with a congenital heart defect.

V usage is TRBV6-5 and J usage is TRBJ2-5; D is unclear. The DNA end favors TRBJ2-7, so the J call may be wrong. The CDR3 is 16 residues long. CDR1 and CDR2 from the germline V gene are MNHEY and SVGAGI. CDR3 residues: CASSYRRQVLPYEQYF. CDR3 nucleotide sequence: TGTGCCAGCAGTTACCGGCGTCAGGTTCTCCCCTACGAGCAGTACTTC.

The chain uses TRBV29-1 and TRBJ2-7; D call uncertain. CDR1 and CDR2 (germline): SQVTM, ANQGSEA. The V end lost 7 bases, the J end lost 3 bases, and 7 bases lay between the germline ends. The CDR3 is made up of 10 amino acids. CDR3 sequence: CSAGDYEQYF. CDR3 DNA sequence: TGCAGCGCCGGAGACTACGAGCAGTACTTC.

This clone was detected once. The gene calls are TRBV6-5 and TRBJ1-4; D uncertain. V dropped 2 bases and J dropped 5 bases, with 15 bases sitting between them. This CDR3 contains 16 residues. Germline-derived CDR1 and CDR2 are MNHEY and SVGAGI. The CDR3 DNA follows: TGTGCCAGCAGTTACGGCCACCAAGTAAAAAATGAAAAACTGTTTTTT. It yields the protein CASSYGHQVKNEKLFF.

This chain links TRBV2 with TRBJ1-4; D perhaps matches TRBD1 (6 bases). Between the trimmed V and J ends, which lost 6 bases and 8 bases, there was a span of 13 bases. Germline V gives CDR1 SNHLY, CDR2 FYNNEI. There are 13 residues in the CDR3. CDR3 in amino acids: CASRDPGEEKLFF. The CDR3 nucleotides are TGTGCCAGCAGGGACCCAGGGGAAGAAAAACTGTTTTTT.

This clone has only one observation. This rearrangement joins TRBV5-1 to TRBJ1-1; 8 bases match TRBD1. J gave up 1 base and V 4 bases, and 9 bases lay outside the gene matches. The CDR3 extends over 16 amino acids. Germline values: CDR1 SGHRS, CDR2 YFSETQ. CDR3 residues: CASSRGQGGSNTEAFF. Written as DNA, the CDR3 is TGCGCCAGCAGCCGCGGACAGGGTGGTTCGAACACTGAAGCTTTCTTT.

This clone appeared once. The V and J genes are TRBV30 and TRBJ1-5; D is possibly TRBD1 (6 bases). Trimming pared 3 bases from V and 2 bases from J, leaving 11 bases between. There are 14 residues in the CDR3. CDR1 is GTSNPN, CDR2 SVGIG, per germline (reference sequence). This CDR3 reads CAWRGAQGNQPQHF. In DNA, the CDR3 is TGTGCCTGGAGGGGGGCGCAGGGCAATCAGCCCCAGCATTTT.

V is TRBV27 and J is TRBJ1-1; no definite D call. The V gene lost 7 bases and the J gene lost 4 bases, with 19 bases spanning the gap. The V gene's germline CDR1 is MNHEY and CDR2 SMNVEV (reference sequence). The CDR3 is 15 amino acids. This CDR3 reads CASMVHNQDSTEAFF. In DNA, the CDR3 is TGTGCCAGCATGGTTCACAACCAGGATTCCACTGAAGCTTTCTTT.

This clone showed up just a few times. The chain is built from TRBV10-3 and TRBJ1-2; 8 positions agree with TRBD1. In germline, CDR1 is ENHRY, CDR2 SYGVKD. This CDR3 has 15 residues. With V trimmed by 6 bases and J by 5 bases, 11 bases remained unmatched. The CDR3 sequence is CAIRVRQGRDYGYTF. CDR3 sequence (DNA): TGTGCCATCAGGGTAAGACAGGGGCGAGATTATGGCTACACCTTC.

V is TRBV5-6 and J is TRBJ2-2; D is perhaps TRBD1 (6 bases). The CDR3 sequence is 17 residues long. Trimming removed 6 bases at V and 1 base at J, with 19 bases between. The V gene's germline CDR1 is SGHDT and CDR2 YYEEEE. CDR3 nucleotides: TGTGCCAGCAACCTGTCCTCAGGGGAATGGAACACCGGGGAGCTGTTTTTT. Amino acids: CASNLSSGEWNTGELFF.

The chain joins TRBV19 to TRBJ1-2, with D unclear. Trimming removed 6 bases from V and 3 bases from J, with 5 bases in between. In germline, CDR1 is LNHDA, CDR2 SQIVND (reference sequence). The CDR3 totals 11 residues. In nucleotides, the CDR3 is TGTGCCAGTAGCCCCGACTATGGCTACACCTTC. Its protein product is CASSPDYGYTF.

V usage is TRBV12-5 and J usage is TRBJ1-2; no reliable D call. The length of the CDR3 is 19 residues. Germline CDR1 is LGHNT and CDR2 is FRNRAP. V lost 2 bases, J lost 4 bases, and 26 bases lay in between. The CDR3 DNA reads as TGTGCTAGTGGTTTGTCTTCCGGAGGACGGAACCACTCTGGCTATGGCTACACCTTC. Translated, it gives CASGLSSGGRNHSGYGYTF. The full variable domain, rest sourced from reference TRBV12-5 and TRBJ1-2, is DARVTQTPRHKVTEMGQEVTMRCQPILGHNTVFWYRQTMMQGLELLAYFRNRAPLDDSGMPKDRFSAEMPDATLATLKIQPSEPRDSAVYFCASGLSSGGRNHSGYGYTFGSGTRLTVV.

The table lists this clone with a few counts. The V and J genes are TRBV9 and TRBJ1-6; TRBD1 is a possible D gene (6 bases). The CDR3 covers 14 residues. Trimming left V 4 bases short and J 8 bases short, with 13 bases between. Germline values: CDR1 SGDLS, CDR2 YYNGEE. The CDR3 sequence: CASSTGPHHSPLHF. The CDR3 bases are TGTGCCAGCAGCACAGGGCCTCATCATTCACCCCTCCACTTT.

J is TRBJ1-2 and V is TRBV14; no firm D call. This CDR3 contains 13 residues. CDR1 is SGHDN and CDR2 is FVKESK in the germline V gene. Trimming removed 3 bases at V and 3 bases at J, with 8 bases between. CDR3 sequence reads: CASSHYRDYGYTF. For the CDR3, the DNA is TGTGCCAGCAGCCACTACCGAGACTATGGCTACACCTTC.

The V call is TRBV12-5, the J call TRBJ1-5; 8 nucleotides match TRBD1. The CDR3 totals 17 residues. CDR1 is LGHNT, CDR2 FRNRAP, per germline. V was pared by 5 bases and J by 7 bases, with 16 bases of the junction left unmatched. The CDR3 here is CASGPATGDGPWQPQHF. CDR3 nucleotide sequence: TGTGCTAGTGGTCCTGCGACAGGGGATGGACCTTGGCAGCCCCAGCATTTT.

The chain carries TRBV14 and TRBJ2-1; D might be TRBD1 (7 bases). From germline, CDR1 is SGHDN and CDR2 FVKESK. This CDR3 spans 17 amino acids. V shed 4 bases and J shed 0 bases, with 16 bases lying between them. The chain's CDR3 is CASSRLGQGGSYNEQFF. Here the CDR3 DNA reads TGTGCCAGCAGCCGACTAGGGCAGGGGGGCTCCTACAATGAGCAGTTCTTC.

V gene TRBV19 combines with J gene TRBJ1-1; no clear D. CDR3 length: 16 residues. With 4 bases removed from V and 6 bases from J, the gap between germline ends came to 21 bases. The V gene's germline CDR1 is LNHDA and CDR2 SQIVND (reference sequence). Here the CDR3 reads CASSTEPLVRAAEAFF. CDR3 coding DNA: TGTGCCAGTAGTACGGAACCCCTTGTGCGGGCCGCTGAAGCTTTCTTT.

V gene TRBV10-3 combines with J gene TRBJ2-7; 9 positions match TRBD2. Germline V CDR1 and CDR2: ENHRY, SYGVKD. The CDR3 has 15 residues. V shed 2 bases and J 2 bases; nucleotides not matched to a gene: 4. The DNA for the CDR3 is TGTGCCATCAGTGAGACTAGCGGGTTTACCTACGAGCAGTACTTC. Amino acids: CAISETSGFTYEQYF.

The CDR3 nucleotides are TGTGCCAGGAGCAGGGGGCTGGACACTGAAGCTTTCTTT. It is translated as CARSRGLDTEAFF. V and J are TRBV19 and TRBJ1-1, with TRBD1 matching over 8 bases. The germline V gene encodes CDR1 LNHDA and CDR2 SQIVND (reference sequence). The CDR3 is 13 residues long. The J segment lost 3 bases and the V segment lost 9 bases, leaving 6 bases of the junction unmatched.

The CDR3 protein is CASSFWTGLCTDTQYF. CDR3 DNA: TGTGCCAGCAGCTTCTGGACAGGGCTATGCACAGATACGCAGTATTTT. The J gene is TRBJ2-3, the V gene TRBV5-6, with TRBD1 matching 8 bases. CDR1 is SGHDT and CDR2 is YYEEEE in the germline V gene. This CDR3 is built from 16 residues. Unmatched junction bases numbered 6, after V lost 2 bases and J lost 1 base.

The chain carries TRBV9 and TRBJ2-7; 7 bases line up with TRBD2. Germline V gives CDR1 SGDLS, CDR2 YYNGEE. With V trimmed by 0 bases and J by 7 bases, 7 bases remained unmatched. The CDR3 runs to 14 residues. CDR3 DNA: TGTGCCAGCAGCGTAGGACTAGCCGGAGGGGAGCAGTACTTC. The encoded protein is CASSVGLAGGEQYF.